These 32 T cell receptor beta chains originate from one sample sequenced in a study of blood T cell repertoires in COVID-19. TCRdb keeps only in-frame clones here, not all; method: immunoSEQ multiplex PCR. The sample has about 59,000 clones; about 70% are singletons. The specimen was peripheral blood. These receptors were collected from a woman in her 70s with acute or convalescent COVID-19.

J is TRBJ1-4 and V is TRBV19; a weak D match, TRBD1 (6 bases). The germline gives CDR1 LNHDA, CDR2 SQIVND (reference sequence). The CDR3 is made up of 16 amino acids. V was shortened by 6 bases and J by 0 bases, with 14 bases between the two germline ends. The CDR3 sequence is CASSPRTVATNEKLFF. DNA for the CDR3: TGTGCCAGTAGCCCCCGGACAGTCGCAACTAATGAAAAACTGTTTTTT.

V is TRBV2 and J is TRBJ2-3, with TRBD1 matching over 7 bases. CDR3 size: 14 residues. The J segment lost 0 bases and the V segment lost 8 bases, leaving 5 bases of the junction unmatched. Germline V CDR1 and CDR2: SNHLY, FYNNEI. The chain's CDR3 is CASDKGASTDTQYF. DNA of the CDR3: TGTGCCAGCGATAAGGGGGCTAGCACAGATACGCAGTATTTT. Based on the CDR3 plus reference TRBV2 and TRBJ2-3, the full variable domain is EPEVTQTPSHQVTQMGQEVILRCVPISNHLYFYWYRQILGQKVEFLVSFYNNEISEKSEIFDDQFSVERPDGSNFTLKIRSTKLEDSAMYFCASDKGASTDTQYFGPGTRLTVL.

This clone showed up just once. This chain connects TRBV3-1 (or the pseudogene TRBV3-2) to TRBJ1-2; D gene unclear. Germline CDR1 reads LGHDT; CDR2 reads YNNKEL (reference sequence). Trimming pared 1 base from V and 7 bases from J, leaving 10 bases between. The CDR3 has 13 residues. CDR3 bases: TGTGCCAGCAGCCAAGTGTCCCTCAGTGGCTACACCTTC. It specifies CASSQVSLSGYTF.

In its sample, this clone was seen a few times. The chain joins TRBV18 to TRBJ2-5; D gene uncertain. The CDR3 length is 12 residues. V dropped 1 base and J dropped 6 bases, with 6 bases sitting between them. Germline V gives CDR1 KGHSH, CDR2 LQKENI. CDR3 DNA sequence: TGTGCCAGCTCACCACTCGACAAGACCCAGTACTTC. As protein: CASSPLDKTQYF.

Only one count was recorded for this clone. The chain recombines TRBV2 with TRBJ2-3, with 14 bases matching TRBD2. V shed 9 bases, J shed 5 bases, and the junction held 10 bases outside the gene matches. The CDR3 spans 16 residues. Germline CDR1 and CDR2: SNHLY and FYNNEI. CDR3 sequence reads: CARGRLAGGLEDTQYF. The CDR3 DNA reads as TGTGCCAGAGGAAGACTAGCGGGGGGGCTAGAAGATACGCAGTATTTT.

The genes are TRBV6-1 and TRBJ1-1, with D possibly being TRBD1 (6 bases). Trimming took 0 bases from V and 6 from J, leaving 17 bases between them. CDR1 MNHNS and CDR2 SASEGT come from the germline V gene. The CDR3 has 16 amino acids. CDR3 sequence: CASSEALQGRMAEAFF. Written as DNA, the CDR3 is TGTGCCAGCAGTGAAGCGCTTCAGGGGCGTATGGCTGAAGCTTTCTTT.

The chain combines TRBV11-2 with TRBJ2-1; 10 bases agree with TRBD2. CDR3 size: 14 residues. Losses at the gene ends were 4 bases for V and 8 bases for J; bases not matched to a gene: 5. Germline values: CDR1 SGHAT, CDR2 FQNNGV. The CDR3 sequence is CASSSLAGEDEQFF. DNA for the CDR3: TGTGCCAGCAGCTCGCTAGCGGGGGAGGATGAGCAGTTCTTC.

The V and J genes are TRBV4-1 and TRBJ1-2, with D unclear. V was shortened by 1 base and J by 5 bases, with 14 bases between the two germline ends. Looked up from germline, CDR1 is MGHRA and CDR2 is YSYEKL. This CDR3 comprises 15 residues. In nucleotides, the CDR3 is TGCGCCAGCAGCCAAGCCCAAGGGTCGGGGTATGGCTACACCTTC. It encodes CASSQAQGSGYGYTF.

Only a few counts were recorded for this clone. V gene TRBV4-2 combines with J gene TRBJ1-2; the match to TRBD1 covers 8 bases. This CDR3 is built from 18 residues. Germline CDR1 reads LGHNA; CDR2 reads YNFKEQ. The J segment lost 0 bases and the V segment lost 3 bases, leaving 12 bases of the junction unmatched. CDR3 nucleotides: TGTGCCAGCAGCCATGGCCCCAGGGGGCCCCTCCCTAACTATGGCTACACCTTC. As protein: CASSHGPRGPLPNYGYTF.

This sequence joins TRBV10-3 and TRBJ1-5; D is ambiguous. CDR3 length: 14 amino acids. The germline gives CDR1 ENHRY, CDR2 SYGVKD. V dropped 0 bases and J dropped 15 bases, with 18 bases sitting between them. The CDR3 sequence is CAISESAVTPSWHF. The DNA for the CDR3 is TGTGCCATCAGTGAGTCGGCGGTAACCCCCTCTTGGCATTTT.

The chain has TRBV7-8 and TRBJ2-5, with 9 bases lining up with TRBD1. The CDR3 has 15 amino acids. Germline CDR1 SGHVS, CDR2 FQNEAQ. The trim removed 5 bases at V and 4 bases at J, leaving 8 bases unmatched. The CDR3 DNA sequence: TGTGCCAGCAGCCTGGACAGGGGAGTTGGAGAGACCCAGTACTTC. This encodes CASSLDRGVGETQYF.

The rearrangement uses TRBV5-1 and TRBJ1-3; D may be TRBD1 (6 bases). V shed 4 bases and J shed 4 bases, with 12 bases lying between them. Germline CDR1 is SGHRS and CDR2 is YFSETQ. The length of the CDR3 is 14 residues. Written as DNA, the CDR3 is TGCGCCAGCAGCCCAGGGGTCTCAGGAAACACCATATATTTT. Translation gives CASSPGVSGNTIYF. The whole variable domain, filled in from reference TRBV5-1 and TRBJ1-3, reads KAGVTQTPRYLIKTRGQQVTLSCSPISGHRSVSWYQQTPGQGLQFLFEYFSETQRNKGNFPGRFSGRQFSNSRSEMNVSTLELGDSALYLCASSPGVSGNTIYFGEGSWLTVV.

V and J are TRBV3-1 (or the pseudogene TRBV3-2) and TRBJ1-1; 8 bases agree with TRBD1. The V and J ends lost 2 bases and 7 bases, in that order; junction bases with no gene match: 3. The CDR3 runs 13 residues. Germline V gene sequence: CDR1 LGHDT, CDR2 YNNKEL (reference sequence). This CDR3 is CASSQRQGNEAFF. CDR3 in DNA: TGTGCCAGCAGCCAACGACAGGGGAATGAAGCTTTCTTT.

CDR3 nucleotides: TGTGCCAGCTCACCCCGGGACAGGCAGACGCAGTATTTT. This gives the protein CASSPRDRQTQYF. The chain links TRBV18 to TRBJ2-3; 8 nucleotides match TRBD1. V shed 3 bases, J shed 9 bases, and the junction held 5 bases outside the gene matches. Germline V gene data show CDR1 as KGHSH and CDR2 as LQKENI. This CDR3 is built from 13 residues.

This clone showed up just a few times. V gene TRBV6-5 combines with J gene TRBJ2-7; 8 bases line up with TRBD2. Germline V gives CDR1 MNHEY, CDR2 SVGAGI. The trim removed 10 bases at V and 1 base at J, leaving 3 bases unmatched. The CDR3 extends over 12 amino acids. CDR3 sequence reads: CATGGRSYEQYV. The CDR3 DNA reads TGTGCCACGGGGGGGCGATCCTACGAGCAGTACGTC.

V gene TRBV19 combines with J gene TRBJ1-1; 10 bases align to TRBD1. Trimming cost V 2 bases and J 2 bases; bases outside gene matches: 8. There are 17 residues in the CDR3. Germline V CDR1 and CDR2: LNHDA, SQIVND (reference sequence). The CDR3 protein is CASSINDRGRGNTEAFF. Written as DNA, the CDR3 is TGTGCCAGTAGTATAAACGACAGGGGGCGAGGAAACACTGAAGCTTTCTTT. Combining the CDR3 with reference TRBV19 and TRBJ1-1 gives the whole variable domain DGGITQSPKYLFRKEGQNVTLSCEQNLNHDAMYWYRQDPGQGLRLIYYSQIVNDFQKGDIAEGYSVSREKKESFPLTVTSAQKNPTAFYLCASSINDRGRGNTEAFFGQGTRLTVV.

V is TRBV9 and J is TRBJ1-2; 9 nucleotides align to TRBD1. The ends lost 3 bases at V and 7 bases at J; junction bases unmatched: 13. The CDR3 spans 16 residues. Per germline, CDR1 SGDLS and CDR2 YYNGEE. The CDR3 loop reads CASSAPMGQGKGGYTF. The CDR3 bases are TGTGCCAGCAGCGCCCCCATGGGACAGGGTAAGGGTGGCTACACCTTC.

The CDR3 bases are TGTGCCAGCAGTTACTCGAGTCCGCTTAATTCACCCCTCCACTTT. Its translation: CASSYSSPLNSPLHF. The V and J genes are TRBV6-5 and TRBJ1-6, with D unresolved. The length of the CDR3 is 15 residues. Looked up from germline, CDR1 is MNHEY and CDR2 is SVGAGI. Trimming took off 0 bases at V and 6 bases at J, with 9 bases between the two ends.

The chain links TRBV6-5 to TRBJ1-1; no clear D gene. Germline V gene data show CDR1 as MNHEY and CDR2 as SVGAGI. V gave up 5 bases and J gave up 4 bases, with 8 bases separating them. CDR3 length: 12 residues. The CDR3 nucleotides read TGTGCCAGCAGTCTACACAGCACTGAAGCTTTCTTT. It translates to CASSLHSTEAFF.

This chain joins TRBV15 and TRBJ1-2, with no clear D. Trimming took 6 bases from V and 5 from J, leaving 13 bases between them. CDR1 and CDR2 from the germline V gene are LNHNV and YYDKDF (reference sequence). CDR3 size: 13 residues. CDR3 DNA: TGTGCCACCAGTCCGACGGGTTCATATGGCTACACCTTC. As protein: CATSPTGSYGYTF.

The V and J genes are TRBV10-1 and TRBJ2-5; D ambiguous. V gave up 6 bases and J gave up 3 bases, with 8 bases separating them. CDR1 and CDR2 (germline): WNHNN, SYGVQD (reference sequence). This CDR3 has 12 amino acids. CDR3 in DNA: TGCGCCAGCAGCCCGAACAAAGAGACCCAGTACTTC. The encoded protein is CASSPNKETQYF.

As to this clone: Other DNA sequences from this sample encode an identical CDR3 as well. J is TRBJ1-2 and V is TRBV12-3 or TRBV12-4; TRBD1 might be the D (5 bases). V was trimmed by 0 bases and J by 5 bases, leaving 7 bases between them. The CDR3 is 13 amino acids. CDR3 in DNA: TGTGCCAGCAGTTTAGCAGGGGCGTATGGCTACACCTTC. Translation: CASSLAGAYGYTF.

The chain couples TRBV25-1 to TRBJ1-6; TRBD1 is a possible D gene (5 bases). The germline V gene encodes CDR1 MGHDK and CDR2 SYGVNS. The germline V and J ends were trimmed by 0 bases and 7 bases, with 10 bases remaining between them. The CDR3 consists of 15 residues. CDR3 sequence (DNA): TGTGCCAGCAGTGAATATGGGGGGGGGAATTCACCCCTCCACTTT. Its translation is CASSEYGGGNSPLHF.

V gene TRBV5-4 combines with J gene TRBJ2-5, with D possibly being TRBD2 (7 bases). The CDR3 is 15 residues long. Germline V gene data show CDR1 as SGHNT and CDR2 as YYREEE (reference sequence). Deletions cut 4 bases from V and 0 bases from J, with 13 bases between. In DNA form, the CDR3 reads TGTGCCAGCAGCACGAGGGGGGGGTACCAAGAGACCCAGTACTTC. Translated: CASSTRGGYQETQYF.

This chain uses TRBV5-5 with TRBJ2-4; D is uncertain. Germline lookup yields CDR1 SGHKS and CDR2 YYEKEE (reference sequence). The CDR3 length is 15 residues. V was shortened by 0 bases and J by 3 bases, with 10 bases between the two germline ends. The CDR3 here is CASSLAPLIKNIQYF. Written as DNA, the CDR3 is TGTGCCAGCAGCTTGGCCCCACTCATCAAAAACATTCAGTACTTC.

This chain links TRBV29-1 with TRBJ1-1, with D possibly TRBD1 on 5 matching bases. The CDR3 extends over 14 amino acids. Germline CDR1 reads SQVTM; CDR2 reads ANQGSEA. The V end lost 8 bases, the J end lost 3 bases, and 19 bases lay between the germline ends. For the CDR3, the DNA is TGCAGCTCGTATGATAGGGGCGTCGACACTGAAGCTTTCTTT. It codes for CSSYDRGVDTEAFF.

The J gene is TRBJ1-2, the V gene TRBV7-2; the match to TRBD1 covers 7 bases. Germline V gene data show CDR1 as SGHTA and CDR2 as FQGNSA. This CDR3 spans 16 amino acids. J was trimmed by 4 bases and V by 4 bases; bases with no gene match: 12. CDR3 residues: CASSSLLDRAGYGYTF. In nucleotides, the CDR3 is TGTGCCAGCAGCTCCCTACTTGACAGGGCCGGCTATGGCTACACCTTC.

This rearrangement joins TRBV12-5 to TRBJ2-3; 10 positions match TRBD1. The CDR3 totals 13 residues. Germline V lookup: CDR1 LGHNT, CDR2 FRNRAP. V shed 6 bases, J shed 5 bases, and the junction held 2 bases outside the gene matches. The CDR3 protein is CASGGQGKDTQYF. Written as DNA, the CDR3 is TGTGCTAGTGGGGGACAGGGGAAAGATACGCAGTATTTT.

The chain employs TRBV5-1 and TRBJ2-7; D gene ambiguous. Trimming removed 0 bases at V and 2 bases at J, with 12 bases between. The germline V gene encodes CDR1 SGHRS and CDR2 YFSETQ. The CDR3 runs 15 residues. The CDR3 loop is CASSLGPGSTYEQYF. The CDR3, as DNA: TGCGCCAGCAGCTTGGGTCCAGGTTCCACCTACGAGCAGTACTTC. Combining the CDR3 with reference TRBV5-1 and TRBJ2-7 gives the whole variable domain KAGVTQTPRYLIKTRGQQVTLSCSPISGHRSVSWYQQTPGQGLQFLFEYFSETQRNKGNFPGRFSGRQFSNSRSEMNVSTLELGDSALYLCASSLGPGSTYEQYFGPGTRLTVT.

J is TRBJ2-1 and V is TRBV2; 11 nucleotides agree with TRBD2. The CDR3 runs 14 residues. J was trimmed by 5 bases and V by 6 bases; bases with no gene match: 3. Germline lookup yields CDR1 SNHLY and CDR2 FYNNEI. CDR3 DNA: TGTGCCAGCAGATGGACTAGCGGGCACAATGAGCAGTTCTTC. Its translation: CASRWTSGHNEQFF.

The gene calls are TRBV19 and TRBJ2-3, with 8 bases fitting TRBD2. Germline V lookup: CDR1 LNHDA, CDR2 SQIVND (reference sequence). The CDR3 sequence is 16 residues long. The trim removed 5 bases at V and 0 bases at J, leaving 7 bases unmatched. The CDR3 nucleotides read TGTGCCAGTAGTCCTAGCGGGCATTCTAGCACAGATACGCAGTATTTT. Translation gives CASSPSGHSSTDTQYF.

The chain recombines TRBV11-2 with TRBJ2-2; 7 bases align to TRBD1. There are 14 residues in the CDR3. In germline, CDR1 is SGHAT, CDR2 FQNNGV. V was clipped by 5 bases and J by 4 bases; unmatched bases: 4. In DNA form, the CDR3 reads TGTGCCAGCAGCCAGGGACAGACCACCGGGGAGCTGTTTTTT. Translating gives CASSQGQTTGELFF.